This T cell receptor beta chain was observed in a study of STAT5B mutations in CD4+ large granular lymphocyte leukemia. Study at large: Among healthy donors, a particular HLA allele went with more CDR3 'QG' motifs.

Details on this clone: Its antigen is not known.

Study conclusions and caveats: Patient CD4-sorted repertoires looked more clonal than healthy CD4+ repertoires, even without putative leukemic clones.

Assay: immunoSEQ multiplex PCR; the TCRdb copy retains only in-frame clones and omits some. Of 40,000 to 55,000 clones detected, 80% to 90% appear once; the ten largest clones hold roughly 2.5%. This receptor was obtained from a human donor in good health. Specimen: CD4+ T cells from blood buffy coats.

In nucleotides, the CDR3 is TGTGCCAGCTCACCGCTGGACGGGATGAACACTGAAGCTTTCTTT. This sequence encodes CASSPLDGMNTEAFF. This chain uses TRBV18 with TRBJ1-1; no definite D call. Germline V gene lookup returns CDR1 KGHSH and CDR2 LQKENI. This CDR3 contains 15 residues. V was cut by 3 bases and J by 0 bases, with 11 bases left in between.